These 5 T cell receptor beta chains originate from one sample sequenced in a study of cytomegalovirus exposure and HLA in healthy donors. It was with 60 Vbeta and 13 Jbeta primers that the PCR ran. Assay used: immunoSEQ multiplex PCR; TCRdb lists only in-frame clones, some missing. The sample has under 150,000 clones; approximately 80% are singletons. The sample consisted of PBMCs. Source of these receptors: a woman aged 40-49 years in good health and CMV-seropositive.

This CDR3 is CASSLRTGGYEQYF. The CDR3 nucleotides are TGTGCCAGCAGTTTACGGACAGGGGGCTACGAGCAGTACTTC. The chain uses TRBV27 and TRBJ2-7; 10 bases align to TRBD1. The CDR3 is made up of 14 amino acids. J gave up 3 bases and V 2 bases, and 1 base lay outside the gene matches. Germline V CDR1 and CDR2: MNHEY, SMNVEV (reference sequence).

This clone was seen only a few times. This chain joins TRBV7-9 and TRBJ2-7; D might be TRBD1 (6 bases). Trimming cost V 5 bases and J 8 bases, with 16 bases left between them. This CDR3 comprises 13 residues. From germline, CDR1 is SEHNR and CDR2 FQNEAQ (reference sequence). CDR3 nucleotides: TGTGCCAGCAGCAGAAAAATGACAGGTCAGCAGTACTTC. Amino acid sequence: CASSRKMTGQQYF.

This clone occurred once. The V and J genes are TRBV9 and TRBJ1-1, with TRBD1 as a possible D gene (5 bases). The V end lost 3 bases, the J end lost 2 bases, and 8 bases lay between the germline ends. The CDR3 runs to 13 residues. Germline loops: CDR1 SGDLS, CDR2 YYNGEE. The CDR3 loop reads CASSETANTEAFF. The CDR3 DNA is TGTGCCAGCAGCGAGACAGCTAACACTGAAGCTTTCTTT.

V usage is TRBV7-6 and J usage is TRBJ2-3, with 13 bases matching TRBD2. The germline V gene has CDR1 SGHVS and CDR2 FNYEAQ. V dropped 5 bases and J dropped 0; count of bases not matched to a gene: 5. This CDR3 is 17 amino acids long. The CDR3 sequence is CASSPGLAGSSTDTQYF. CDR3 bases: TGTGCCAGCAGCCCGGGACTAGCGGGGAGTAGCACAGATACGCAGTATTTT.

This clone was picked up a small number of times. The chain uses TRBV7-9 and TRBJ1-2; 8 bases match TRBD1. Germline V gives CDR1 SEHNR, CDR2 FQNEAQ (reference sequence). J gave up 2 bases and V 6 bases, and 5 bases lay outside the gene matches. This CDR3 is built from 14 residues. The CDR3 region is CASSPGQDNYGYTF. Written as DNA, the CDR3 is TGTGCCAGCAGTCCGGGACAGGACAACTATGGCTACACCTTC.